This is a list of T cell receptor beta chains from one sample in a study of cytomegalovirus exposure and HLA in healthy donors. Produced via immunoSEQ multiplex PCR; TCRdb's table is partial and in-frame only. Of roughly 140,000 clones listed, 80% to 90% are singletons. Source material: PBMCs. The receptors here all came from a boy aged 2-9 years in good health and CMV-seronegative. The conserved cysteine and the conserved F or W are not part of the CDR3 here. Size is stated for part of the rows, as once, few or many counts, or as a class when the clone is expanded.

ASSLTSGGQETQY	TRBV6-4	TRBJ2-5	.
ASSGQGEYNYGYT	TRBV25-1	TRBJ1-2	.
ASSFSGTGGYTEAF	TRBV11-3	TRBJ1-1	.
ASSYQAEEAF	TRBV6-6	TRBJ1-1	few
ASSARTVPTEAF	TRBV19	TRBJ1-1	.
ASSKGVSGTDTQY	TRBV28	TRBJ2-3	.
SVELTVGEQF	TRBV29-1	TRBJ2-1	.
ASSPATQRGGLRTDTQY	TRBV18	TRBJ2-3	.
ASSYSPAGGSSEAF	TRBV6-5	TRBJ1-1	few
ASSLGQRNTEAF	TRBV7-6	TRBJ1-1	.
ASSPVGSGLAGFDEQF	TRBV11-1	TRBJ2-1	.
ASGLVDQTSVPDEQY	TRBV12-5	TRBJ2-7	.
ASSLKTDGRAYT	TRBV7-2	TRBJ1-2	once
ASSIAGGNTEAF	TRBV19	TRBJ1-1	.
ASRRRDTDTQY	TRBV14	TRBJ2-3	.
AIRGQGGQETQY	TRBV10-3	TRBJ2-5	.
ASSRGGVSYEQY	TRBV7-9	TRBJ2-7	.
ASSLEELVSSYNEQF	TRBV11-2	TRBJ2-1	.
ASINLEAGDTEAF	TRBV6-1	TRBJ1-1	.
SVDPAGTGSYGYT	TRBV29-1	TRBJ1-2	.
ASSQPPGQGVPGNTIY	TRBV4-2	TRBJ1-3	once
ASSLRDRNTEAF	TRBV9	TRBJ1-1	.
ASTPPGACEAF	TRBV27	TRBJ1-1	.
ASSLDRTVEQY	TRBV11-3	TRBJ2-7	.
ASSLAFAGEGEQY	TRBV5-4	TRBJ2-7	.
ASSLVGPPHGTQY	TRBV7-6	TRBJ2-3	.
ASSLTASSYNEQF	TRBV5-4	TRBJ2-1	.
ASSPTQGINQPQH	TRBV18	TRBJ1-5	.
ASGSDRGLFQETQY	TRBV12-5	TRBJ2-5	.
ASRRTGGPHQPQH	TRBV28	TRBJ1-5	.
ASGPPWGVRETQY	TRBV12-5	TRBJ2-5	.
ASSPGTNTGELF	TRBV19	TRBJ2-2	.
ASSQDAVLAGQVNTDTQY	TRBV4-2	TRBJ2-3	.
AISMTGEETQY	TRBV10-3	TRBJ2-5	.
ASSQVAGASYEQY	TRBV4-2	TRBJ2-7	.
AVLLAGSKNNEQF	TRBV10-3	TRBJ2-1	.
ASRYFGDSAEGQY	TRBV13	TRBJ2-7	once
ASSQLTHAT	TRBV7-9	TRBJ1-2	.
ASSLYGGGYNEQF	TRBV7-3	TRBJ2-1	.
ASSLAAIISSGANVLT	TRBV7-2	TRBJ2-6	.
ASSIGPTGPQRPF	TRBV19	TRBJ1-4	.
ASSLGAGLTGNTIY	TRBV5-1	TRBJ1-3	once
ASSLGGRGYEKLF	TRBV7-8	TRBJ1-4	.
ASSYSRVGELF	TRBV6-5	TRBJ2-2	.
ATRSAF	TRBV6-1	TRBJ1-1	few
ASAGLIGQGAAEQY	TRBV25-1	TRBJ2-7	.
ASRPMSGRAPEQY	TRBV11-2	TRBJ2-7	.